The source of this T cell receptor (beta chain) is a study of CD8+CD57+ T cells in acquired aplastic anemia listed by TCRdb under 2018. As for the study more broadly: DNA extracted from sorted CD4+ and CD8+ cells had a mean of roughly 3 ug, with a range of about 0.19 to 30 ug. A CD8+CD57+ expansion meant a frequency higher than the mean frequency seen in healthy subjects.

Expansion of CD8+CD57+ cells had been shown by flow cytometry in the patients chosen for sequencing. Every patient had severe acquired aplastic anemia, diagnosed using the International Study of Aplastic Anemia and Agranulocytosis and Camitta criteria. No therapy had been received by the patients at the time of blood sampling. In the study, sorted CD4+ and CD8+ blood T cells from patients with severe aplastic anemia and from healthy subjects underwent deep sequencing of TCR repertoires. Patients were enrolled under clinicaltrials.gov protocols 00001620, 01623167, 00001397, 00071045, 00081523 and 00961064 in the USA. Ficoll-Paque density gradient centrifugation was used to isolate peripheral blood mononuclear cells. Before DNA extraction, CD4+ and CD8+ T cells were sorted with FACS or magnetic beads. Paper-wide results and their limitations: Patients and healthy controls showed no significant difference in CD8+ Simpson's diversity (P=0.060). Although some 28 CD8+ CDR3 sequences were shared by patients and controls, these sequences appeared highly expressed in patients and within the immunodominant clones of patients.

Its CDR3 holds 13 amino acids, cysteine through phenylalanine. Just CDR3 DNA is preserved here, 39 bases in frame from base 1. The junction carries 21 bases between V and J, which are trimmed by 7 bases and 12 bases respectively. From a lookup of the germline V gene (reference sequence), CDR1 and CDR2 are MNHNY and SVGAGI. About this clonotype itself: What antigen it recognizes has not been identified. The sample holds no much larger clone one base away, and base qualities are not on file.

Genomic DNA was used as template for profiling of TCR beta VDJ combinations and CDR3 sequences. TCR repertoire sequencing was run on an Illumina HiSeq 2000. The original pipeline was this. Repertoires were assessed using TRBV/TRBJ rearrangement plots, CDR3 size and DJ length profiles, and Simpson's diversity index. The most abundant DNA sequence in the deep sequencing data was taken as the immunodominant clone. CDR3 amino acid sequences were screened for sharing across subjects and were compared with published repertoires and the VDJdb database. Using fastp trimming at Q25 and MiXCR clonotype assembly, TCRdb reanalyzed the public sequencing data and kept in-frame beta chains. Every distinct CDR3 protein forms one entry, paired with its most common genes and DNA. The authors' filters were not applied to this entry. The sample records 200,000 to 300,000 distinct CDR3 sequences, about 44% of which are singletons. 7.8% of the sample is taken by the ten largest.

This TCR came from a human donor with aplastic anemia. The rearranged segments are TRBV6-6 and TRBJ1-2; the D gene identity is not certain. Source material: sorted CD4+, CD8+, or CD8+CD57+ T cells (not recorded which) from PBMCs. CDR3 sequence: CASTYARVLENTF. The nucleotide sequence reads TGTGCCAGCACCTACGCTCGGGTTTTGGAAAACACCTTC.